This TCR beta chain appears in the sequencing data of a study of shared clonotypes between healthy human individuals. TCRdb's copy holds only in-frame clones and misses some; the assay was immunoSEQ multiplex PCR. The sample consists of some 1,100,000 clones, roughly 74% of them appearing once. Germline V CDR1 and CDR2: SGHAT, FQNNGV. The CDR3 spans 14 residues. After removal of 5 bases from V and 8 bases from J, the junction contained 4 bases not matched to a gene. Sequencing input: memory CD4+ T cells from PBMCs. As for subset: CD45RA-negative fraction. The genes are TRBV11-2 and TRBJ1-4; 11 bases align to TRBD1. The clonotype was recovered from a man younger than 35 in good health. Some clones in this sample may be carry-over from other donors' samples. In DNA form, the CDR3 reads TGTGCCAGCAGCCCCTGGACAGGGGGCGAAAAACTGTTTTTT. As protein: CASSPWTGGEKLFF.